The rows below give T cell receptor beta chains drawn from one sample of a study of blood T cell repertoires in COVID-19. Sequencing was performed with immunoSEQ multiplex PCR; in TCRdb, only in-frame clones are kept and a portion is missing. The profile shows about 380,000 clones, approximately 81% of them singletons. Sequenced sample: peripheral blood. Receptors originate from a woman aged 18-35 years with acute or convalescent COVID-19. Each CDR3 is given with its conserved first and last residue. D genes are given only for firm matches. Rows give clone size only sometimes, using once, few, many, or a class for an expanded clone.

j_call | d_call | clone_size | v_call | cdr3_nt | cdr3_aa
TRBJ1-1 | . | . | TRBV5-4 | TGTGCCAGCAGCTTGTCCGGGGGTTCGGGCACTGAAGCTTTCTTT | CASSLSGGSGTEAFF
TRBJ1-1 | . | . | TRBV6-5 | TGTGCCAGCAATAGTCAGGGTGGGGACACTGAAGCTTTCTTT | CASNSQGGDTEAFF
TRBJ1-2 | . | . | TRBV25-1 | TGTGCCAGCAGTTCCGGGGAGGAAAGGGGCTACACCTTC | CASSSGEERGYTF
TRBJ1-2 | . | . | TRBV2 | TGTGCCAGCAGTGAGAATCAGGGTAACTATGGCTACACCTTC | CASSENQGNYGYTF
TRBJ1-3 | . | . | TRBV2 | TGTGCCAGCAGTCTAAACTCTGGAAACACCATATATTTT | CASSLNSGNTIYF
TRBJ2-1 | TRBD2 | once | TRBV10-1 | TGCGCCAGCAGTGAGTTTAGGGGACTAGCGGACAATGAGCAGTTCTTC | CASSEFRGLADNEQFF
TRBJ2-5 | TRBD2 | . | TRBV13 | TGTGCCAGCAGCACTGCCGGGGGGGCGGGCGAGACCCAGTACTTC | CASSTAGGAGETQYF
TRBJ1-2 | TRBD1 | . | TRBV7-8 | TGTGCCAGCAGCTTAGAAGGGGACAGGGCATATGGCTACACCTTC | CASSLEGDRAYGYTF
TRBJ2-7 | . | . | TRBV7-9 | TGTGCCAGCACTCACAGGAGCTCCTACGAGCAGTACTTC | CASTHRSSYEQYF
TRBJ1-6 | . | . | TRBV30 | TGTGCCTGGAACCAGGGTTCACCCCTCCACTTT | CAWNQGSPLHF
TRBJ2-3 | TRBD2 | . | TRBV5-6 | TGTGCCAGCAGCTTGGAAACTAGCGGGGTAGCTGCAGATACGCAGTATTTT | CASSLETSGVAADTQYF
TRBJ2-2 | TRBD2 | . | TRBV7-7 | TGTGCCAGCAGCCCCGGACTAGATCCCGGGGAGCTGTTTTTT | CASSPGLDPGELFF
TRBJ2-3 | TRBD1 | once | TRBV27 | TGTGCCAGCAGTTTTTACAGGGGACGCACAGATACGCAGTATTTT | CASSFYRGRTDTQYF
TRBJ2-7 | . | . | TRBV20-1 | TGCAGTGCTAGTCCCACAGTCTACGAGCAGTACTTC | CSASPTVYEQYF
TRBJ2-2 | TRBD1 | few | TRBV11-2 | TGTGCCAGCAGCTTTAGGGCAGGGGGCTACACCGGGGAGCTGTTTTTT | CASSFRAGGYTGELFF
TRBJ1-6 | TRBD1 | . | TRBV10-1 | TGCGCCAGCAGCGCGGGACAGTCGCCTATATCACCCCTCCACTTT | CASSAGQSPISPLHF
TRBJ1-1 | . | few | TRBV10-3 | TGTGCCATCAGTGACCAGGGTATGAACACTGAAGCTTTCTTT | CAISDQGMNTEAFF
TRBJ1-3 | . | few | TRBV19 | TGTGCCAGTGGATACGGGACAACCTTCTCTGGAAACACCATATATTTT | CASGYGTTFSGNTIYF
TRBJ2-2 | . | . | TRBV5-1 | TGCGCCAGCAGCTTGATCCAGACGAACACCGGGGAGCTGTTTTTT | CASSLIQTNTGELFF
TRBJ1-5 | TRBD1 | . | TRBV30 | TGTGCCTGGAGTGTTAGGTCAGGGGGCGCGGGTCAGCCCCAGCATTTT | CAWSVRSGGAGQPQHF
TRBJ1-1 | . | . | TRBV4-1 | TGCGCCAGCAGCCAAGTCCAGGGAGGGTACACTGAAGCTTTCTTT | CASSQVQGGYTEAFF
TRBJ2-1 | TRBD2 | . | TRBV5-4 | TGTGCCAGCAGCTTGGGCGGACTAGCGGGGACTAATGAGCAGTTCTTC | CASSLGGLAGTNEQFF
TRBJ1-2 | . | . | TRBV19 | TGTGCCAGTATCGGGAGGGTCAGGCGGGTAGGGTATGGCTACACCTTC | CASIGRVRRVGYGYTF
TRBJ2-2 | . | . | TRBV12-3/TRBV12-4 | TGTGCCAGCAGTCCAGATAACACCGGGGAGCTGTTTTTT | CASSPDNTGELFF
TRBJ1-1 | TRBD1 | . | TRBV3-1/TRBV3-2 | TGTGCCAGCAGCCAGATCCCAGGGGGCGGCACTGAAGCTTTCTTT | CASSQIPGGGTEAFF
TRBJ1-6 | TRBD1 | . | TRBV5-1 | TGCGCCAGCAGCTTTTCCGGGACAGCCCTCGATCCCCTCCACTTT | CASSFSGTALDPLHF